A single sample is the source of the 20 T cell receptor beta chains below, sequenced in a study of CD8 T cells in Susac syndrome. An amount of RNA that ranged from roughly 0.45 to 1 ug was reverse transcribed with random hexamers. TCRdb independently ran MiXCR on the immunoSEQ multiplex PCR reads; one entry per CDR3 protein. The data contain about 280,000 distinct CDR3 sequences, roughly 81% of them singletons. Sequenced: CD8+ T cells from PBMCs. These TCRs come from a human donor with multiple sclerosis.

The chain combines TRBV11-1 with TRBJ2-2; tentative D call: TRBD2 (7 bases). The CDR3 has 21 residues. The germline V and J ends were trimmed by 2 bases and 0 bases, with 25 bases remaining between them. From germline, CDR1 is SGHAT and CDR2 FQDESV (reference sequence). CDR3 nucleotide sequence: TGTGCCAGCAGCTTAAGGGGGGGAAACGTAACCTGGACCGCGAACACCGGGGAGCTGTTTTTT. Translating it yields CASSLRGGNVTWTANTGELFF. Based on the CDR3 plus reference TRBV11-1 and TRBJ2-2, the full variable domain is EAEVAQSPRYKITEKSQAVAFWCDPISGHATLYWYRQILGQGPELLVQFQDESVVDDSQLPKDRFSAERLKGVDSTLKIQPAELGDSAMYLCASSLRGGNVTWTANTGELFFGEGSRLTVL.

This chain uses TRBV13 with TRBJ1-3, with D perhaps TRBD1 (6 bases). The CDR3 has 16 amino acids. V lost 6 bases and J 0 bases, leaving 15 bases between the germline ends. The germline gives CDR1 PRHDT, CDR2 FYEKMQ (reference sequence). The CDR3, as DNA: TGTGCCAGCAGTTTTAAGGGGGTGCGCTCTGGAAACACCATATATTTT. This sequence encodes CASSFKGVRSGNTIYF.

This chain links TRBV11-1 with TRBJ2-2; D is unclear. The CDR3 is 14 amino acids. With 0 bases removed from V and 6 bases from J, the gap between germline ends came to 8 bases. Germline V gene data show CDR1 as SGHAT and CDR2 as FQDESV (reference sequence). Here the CDR3 reads CASSLAGLAGELFF. In DNA, the CDR3 is TGTGCCAGCAGCTTAGCTGGGCTTGCCGGGGAGCTGTTTTTT. Based on the CDR3 plus reference TRBV11-1 and TRBJ2-2, the full variable domain is EAEVAQSPRYKITEKSQAVAFWCDPISGHATLYWYRQILGQGPELLVQFQDESVVDDSQLPKDRFSAERLKGVDSTLKIQPAELGDSAMYLCASSLAGLAGELFFGEGSRLTVL.

J is TRBJ1-1 and V is TRBV23-1; no clear D gene. TRBV23-1 is an open reading frame, and its role is uncertain. The V end was cut by 4 bases, the J end by 1 base, with 19 bases between. The CDR3 runs to 17 residues. The CDR3 loop is CASSPGLRETPNTEAFF. Here the CDR3 DNA reads TGCGCCAGCAGTCCTGGTTTAAGGGAAACGCCGAACACTGAAGCTTTCTTT.

This chain connects TRBV19 to TRBJ2-2; perhaps TRBD1 as D (5 bases). Germline V lookup: CDR1 LNHDA, CDR2 SQIVND (reference sequence). The length of the CDR3 is 14 residues. The V end was cut by 8 bases, the J end by 7 bases, with 17 bases between. DNA of the CDR3: TGTGCCAGTGTCCCTGACAGATTACTCGGGGAGCTGTTTTTT. Encoded protein: CASVPDRLLGELFF.

This chain joins TRBV29-1 and TRBJ2-7; perhaps TRBD1 as D (5 bases). Trimming left V 4 bases short and J 1 base short, with 11 bases between. Germline V gene data show CDR1 as SQVTM and CDR2 as ANQGSEA. The CDR3 is 13 amino acids. This CDR3 is CSVVTTGSYEQYF. The CDR3 DNA follows: TGCAGCGTTGTTACAACAGGTTCCTACGAGCAGTACTTC.

In nucleotides, the CDR3 is TGTGCCAGCAGTCCATTGCTAGCGGGAGGGCCGGGAAATGAGCAGTTCTTC. Translation gives CASSPLLAGGPGNEQFF. The chain combines TRBV27 with TRBJ2-1, with 12 bases matching TRBD2. CDR1 and CDR2 from the germline V gene are MNHEY and SMNVEV (reference sequence). This CDR3 is built from 17 residues. Losses at the gene ends were 5 bases for V and 7 bases for J; bases not matched to a gene: 12.

This chain's CDR3 is CASSYTGTAYYEQYF. The CDR3 nucleotides read TGTGCCAGTAGTTATACCGGGACAGCCTACTACGAGCAGTACTTC. The rearrangement joins TRBV19 to TRBJ2-7; 7 positions agree with TRBD1. This CDR3 is built from 15 residues. V lost 5 bases and J lost 3; bases outside the gene matches: 10. Germline-derived CDR1 and CDR2 are LNHDA and SQIVND (reference sequence).

The count of this clonotype is one. The chain employs TRBV7-9 and TRBJ2-2, with a weak D call TRBD1 (6 bases). CDR1 is SEHNR and CDR2 is FQNEAQ in the germline V gene (reference sequence). The CDR3 consists of 15 residues. With 8 bases removed from V and 6 bases from J, the gap between germline ends came to 19 bases. The CDR3: CASDKGERTSGELFF. Here the CDR3 DNA reads TGTGCCAGCGATAAGGGGGAGCGAACGTCCGGGGAGCTGTTTTTT.

Written as DNA, the CDR3 is TGTGCCAGCAGCTGGCGGACAGGGGGCGCCTACGAGCAGTACTTC. Translation gives CASSWRTGGAYEQYF. The chain links TRBV7-8 to TRBJ2-7; 11 bases are a match to TRBD1. Germline CDR1 and CDR2: SGHVS and FQNEAQ. V lost 4 bases and J lost 2; bases outside the gene matches: 4. CDR3 length: 15 residues.

The V and J genes are TRBV9 and TRBJ2-3, with D possibly matching TRBD2 (6 bases). The V end lost 0 bases, the J end lost 2 bases, and 10 bases lay between the germline ends. Germline CDR1 SGDLS, CDR2 YYNGEE. The CDR3 sequence is 15 residues long. CDR3 in amino acids: CASSVGRGTTDTQYF. The CDR3 DNA sequence: TGTGCCAGCAGCGTAGGGCGGGGAACCACAGATACGCAGTATTTT.

As regards this clonotype: One end of the junction is discordant with germline, which a read error may explain. V and J are TRBV19 and TRBJ1-1; perhaps TRBD1 as D (5 bases). The germline V gene has CDR1 LNHDA and CDR2 SQIVND (reference sequence). This CDR3 is built from 15 residues. In DNA form, the CDR3 reads TGTGCCAGTAGTAGCAGGGTCAGCGGGAACACTGAGGCTTTCTTT. Translation gives CASSSRVSGNTEAFF.

The V gene is TRBV11-2, the J gene TRBJ2-1; 11 positions agree with TRBD1. Germline V CDR1 and CDR2: SGHAT, FQNNGV. V shed 3 bases, J shed 4 bases, and the junction held 5 bases outside the gene matches. This CDR3 contains 16 residues. CDR3 protein: CASSLRTGGVYNEQFF. CDR3 DNA sequence: TGTGCCAGCAGCTTGCGGACAGGGGGCGTTTACAATGAGCAGTTCTTC.

The chain uses TRBV28 and TRBJ2-3; D possibly corresponds to TRBD2 (5 bases). This CDR3 comprises 16 residues. Germline-derived CDR1 and CDR2 are MDHEN and SYDVKM. V was cut by 5 bases and J by 5 bases, with 20 bases left in between. The CDR3 region has the DNA TGTGCCAGCAGTCCCGTCTCGAGGGAGATTCAAGATACGCAGTATTTT. Translated: CASSPVSREIQDTQYF.

This clonotype was found a few times. This sequence joins TRBV6-5 and TRBJ2-5; D may match TRBD1 or TRBD2 (5 bases each). Germline V gene data show CDR1 as MNHEY and CDR2 as SVGAGI. This CDR3 has 14 amino acids. Trimming shortened V by 2 bases and J by 1 base, and 8 bases separated the two germline ends. The CDR3 here is CASSYGTAQETQYF. CDR3 DNA sequence: TGTGCCAGCAGTTACGGGACGGCCCAAGAGACCCAGTACTTC.

A single count supports this clonotype. V usage is TRBV5-6 and J usage is TRBJ2-1, with D uncertain. Trimming shortened V by 3 bases and J by 8 bases, and 9 bases separated the two germline ends. Germline V lookup: CDR1 SGHDT, CDR2 YYEEEE. The CDR3 loop spans 12 amino acids. The CDR3 is CASSSSKHEQFF. CDR3 nucleotide sequence: TGTGCCAGCAGCTCTAGTAAACATGAGCAGTTCTTC. Looking up the rest from reference TRBV5-6 and TRBJ2-1 gives the full variable domain: DAGVTQSPTHLIKTRGQQVTLRCSPKSGHDTVSWYQQALGQGPQFIFQYYEEEERQRGNFPDRFSGHQFPNYSSELNVNALLLGDSALYLCASSSSKHEQFFGPGTRLTVL.

The J gene is TRBJ1-1, the V gene TRBV12-3 or TRBV12-4; TRBD1 aligns across 7 bases. V lost 2 bases, J lost 6 bases, and 6 bases stayed unmatched. The CDR3 covers 14 residues. CDR3 in DNA: TGTGCCAGCAGTTTACTGAGGACAGGAGCTGAAGCTTTCTTT. Protein sequence: CASSLLRTGAEAFF.

The chain joins TRBV5-4 to TRBJ1-2, with D maybe TRBD1 (6 bases). Germline-derived CDR1 and CDR2 are SGHNT and YYREEE (reference sequence). CDR3 size: 14 residues. The V end was cut by 0 bases, the J end by 4 bases, with 10 bases between. The CDR3 DNA is TGTGCCAGCAGCTTGGGGCCAGGGGCCTATGGCTACACCTTC. This gives the protein CASSLGPGAYGYTF.

CDR3 DNA: TGTGCCATCAGTGAGAGCAGCGTGATGAACACTGAAGCTTTCTTT. This codes for CAISESSVMNTEAFF. The genes are TRBV10-3 and TRBJ1-1, with D uncertain. Germline CDR1 is ENHRY and CDR2 is SYGVKD. The CDR3 is 15 amino acids. Trimming removed 2 bases at V and 0 bases at J, with 10 bases between.

The chain joins TRBV6-5 to TRBJ2-7; a possible D gene is TRBD1 (5 bases). V lost 4 bases to trimming and J lost 7 bases, with 17 bases between them. Germline lookup yields CDR1 MNHEY and CDR2 SVGAGI. The CDR3 has 14 residues. CDR3 in amino acids: CASSFVQGSLEQYF. CDR3 coding DNA: TGTGCCAGCAGTTTTGTTCAGGGATCCTTGGAGCAGTACTTC.